This TCR beta chain is drawn from a study of blood T cell repertoires in COVID-19. Across the whole study: Samples taken during acute and convalescent COVID-19 were collected in the United States, Italy and Spain. PBMCs, B-cell-depleted T cells, or T cells were the source of the cDNA or gDNA that made up the material.

Germline V gene sequence: CDR1 MNHNS, CDR2 SASEGT. The CDR3 length is 13 residues. Trimming left V 1 base short and J 4 bases short, with 5 bases between. This clone was observed once. Sequencing was performed with immunoSEQ multiplex PCR; in TCRdb, only in-frame clones are kept and a portion is missing. The repertoire holds around 160,000 clones, with more than 80% as singletons. The chain carries TRBV6-1 and TRBJ1-3, with D possibly matching TRBD1 (5 bases). Sequencing was carried out using peripheral blood. This TCR came from a human donor with acute or convalescent COVID-19. The donor label of this sample is uncertain. The CDR3 coding sequence is TGTGCCAGCAGTGAAGGGACAGGAAACACCATATATTTT. This gives the protein CASSEGTGNTIYF.